Reported below is one TCR beta chain. What it binds is unknown. The junction departs from germline at one end; a sequencing error may be responsible. The data belong to a study of tumor and adjacent non-tumor tissue in lung cancer. Across the whole study: Patients were aged about 30 to 80, fewer than twelve men and 5 women, stage I to III. Study results and limitations: Higher tumor TCR diversity was associated with shorter survival. Tumor tissue had significantly higher TCR diversity than normal lung.

The template was RNA from unsorted bulk tissue. Between August and November 2014, newly diagnosed, chemotherapy-naive lung cancer patients underwent thoracic surgery in China. The CDR3 runs to 14 residues. Germline V lookup: CDR1 SGHVS, CDR2 FQNEAQ. TCRbeta libraries were built with three rounds of nested PCR, modified from ARM-PCR. Via MiXCR, TCRdb re-called the multiplex PCR reads, giving one row per CDR3 protein. The sample consists of under 95,000 distinct CDR3 sequences, 67% of them appearing once. The TCR was taken from a man in his sixties with non-small cell lung cancer. The source material was lung tumor tissue. V gene TRBV7-8 combines with J gene TRBJ2-1; possibly TRBD2 for D (6 bases). In DNA, the CDR3 is TGTGCCAGCAACCCAAGATGGCGGGGTGATGAGCAGTTATTC. Its protein product is CASNPRWRGDEQLF.